This T cell receptor (beta chain) appears in the sequencing data of a study of blood T cell repertoires in COVID-19. Background on the study: Spain, Italy and the United States supplied samples that represented acute and convalescent COVID-19. The analysed material was cDNA or gDNA that came from T cells, B-cell-depleted T cells, or PBMCs.

Seattle researchers signed up patients amid active infection and tracked them longitudinally. Original analysis: Amplification of reference gene primers was used by the study to estimate nucleated cell counts. Sequencing was performed with immunoSEQ multiplex PCR; in TCRdb, only in-frame clones are kept and a portion is missing. The V and J calls and clone size are taken from that table; D and trimming were inferred from the DNA. The sample has roughly 380,000 clones, 70% to 90% seen once; the top ten hold roughly 1.6%. The sample was peripheral blood. The receptor was isolated from a woman aged 40 to 49 with COVID-19, enrolled during active disease.

The CDR3 protein is CAWTGGWGNTIYF. The CDR3 nucleotides are TGTGCCTGGACGGGAGGATGGGGAAACACCATATATTTT. The chain couples TRBV30 to TRBJ1-3; D is unresolved. Germline V gives CDR1 GTSNPN, CDR2 SVGIG (reference sequence). This CDR3 is 13 amino acids long. V dropped 4 bases and J dropped 4 bases, with 11 bases sitting between them.